The clone carrying this TCR beta chain was seen a handful of times. The assay was immunoSEQ multiplex PCR, and TCRdb's table has in-frame clones only and misses some. The sample includes about 81,000 clones, approximately 94% seen only once; the top ten take 0.36%. This entry belongs to a study of technical replicates of blood from a handful of donors. The TCR originated in a human donor in good health. Sequenced sample: T cells isolated from PBMCs.

The CDR3 coding sequence is TGTGCCAGCAGTCACCGCGTTGGAGGGCTGGCTGGAAACACCATATATTTT. Amino acid sequence: CASSHRVGGLAGNTIYF. This rearrangement joins TRBV14 to TRBJ1-3; D gene unclear. The CDR3 totals 17 residues. V was pared by 6 bases and J by 2 bases, with 20 bases between. Germline loops: CDR1 SGHDN, CDR2 FVKESK.